The present T cell receptor (beta chain) was sequenced within a study of beta chain features in type 1 diabetes. V lost 2 bases, J lost 4 bases, and 9 bases lay in between. Germline V CDR1 and CDR2: SEHNR, FQNEAQ (reference sequence). The CDR3 is 14 residues long. This clone was observed a few times. Antigen specificity is unknown. Study observations and caveats: Lower insertion and higher deletion counts appeared at VDJ junctions in type 1 diabetes patients. In all four CD4+ subsets, TCRB CDR3 length was significantly, moderately reduced in type 1 diabetes.

Sequencing targeted expressed TCRB transcripts, as all isolated RNA had been reverse transcribed. Clones were read by immunoSEQ multiplex PCR, and TCRdb kept only the in-frame ones, dropping some. The top ten clones hold under 0.045% of a sample with 200,000 to 250,000 clones, 9.6% of them seen once. The chain links TRBV7-9 to TRBJ1-5; TRBD1 might be the D (5 bases). This receptor was obtained from a woman under 30 in good health. Sample: naive CD4+ T cells from blood. The CDR3 bases are TGTGCCAGCAGCTTAACCGGGGGTAATCAGCCCCAGCATTTT. Protein: CASSLTGGNQPQHF.